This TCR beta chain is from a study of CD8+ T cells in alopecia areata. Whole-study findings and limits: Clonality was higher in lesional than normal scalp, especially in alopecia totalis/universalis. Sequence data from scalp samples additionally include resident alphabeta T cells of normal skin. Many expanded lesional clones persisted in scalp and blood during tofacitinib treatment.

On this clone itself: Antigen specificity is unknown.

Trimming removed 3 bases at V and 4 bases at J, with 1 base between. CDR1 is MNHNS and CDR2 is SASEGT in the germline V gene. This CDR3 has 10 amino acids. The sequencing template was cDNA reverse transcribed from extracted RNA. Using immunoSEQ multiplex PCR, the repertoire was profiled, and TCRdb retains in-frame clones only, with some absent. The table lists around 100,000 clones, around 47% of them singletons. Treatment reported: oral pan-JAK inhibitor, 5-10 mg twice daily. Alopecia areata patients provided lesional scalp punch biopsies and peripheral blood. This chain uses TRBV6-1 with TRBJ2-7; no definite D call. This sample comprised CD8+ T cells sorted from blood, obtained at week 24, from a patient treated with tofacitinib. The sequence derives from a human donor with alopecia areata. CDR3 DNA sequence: TGTGCCAGCAGTGAGTACGAGCAGTACTTC. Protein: CASSEYEQYF.